Below are 13 T cell receptor beta chains sequenced from a single sample in a study of shared clonotypes between healthy human individuals. TCRdb's table, derived via immunoSEQ multiplex PCR, lists solely in-frame clones and lacks some. The table lists roughly 1,100,000 clones, approximately 72% of them singletons. Sequencing used memory CD4+ T cells sorted from blood. Subset specified: CD45RA-negative fraction. The receptors here all came from a young man in good health.

This sequence joins TRBV18 and TRBJ1-3, with a tentative D call TRBD1 (6 bases). CDR1 is KGHSH, CDR2 LQKENI, per germline. CDR3 length equals 15 residues. Deletions cut 2 bases from V and 6 bases from J, with 14 bases between. CDR3 nucleotide sequence: TGTGCCAGCTCACCATCATCGGGGGGCAAAAACACCATATATTTT. Protein sequence: CASSPSSGGKNTIYF.

The chain is built from TRBV29-1 and TRBJ2-1; TRBD2 aligns across 8 bases. V dropped 6 bases and J dropped 1; count of bases not matched to a gene: 11. Germline V gene sequence: CDR1 SQVTM, CDR2 ANQGSEA. This CDR3 is 16 amino acids long. DNA for the CDR3: TGCAGCGTCCACGGGGGGGGAGGGAAGTCCTACAATGAGCAGTTCTTC. This translates into CSVHGGGGKSYNEQFF.

This chain joins TRBV5-4 and TRBJ2-7; weak D call: TRBD2 (6 bases). The CDR3 has 13 residues. The V end was cut by 8 bases, the J end by 6 bases, with 18 bases between. CDR1 and CDR2 from the germline V gene are SGHNT and YYREEE (reference sequence). CDR3 nucleotides: TGTGCCAGTCACCGGGACTTAGACGGCGAGCAGTACTTC. Translated, it gives CASHRDLDGEQYF.

The CDR3: CASNGLAIDEQFF. The CDR3 DNA follows: TGTGCCAGTAATGGACTAGCGATCGATGAGCAGTTCTTC. The genes are TRBV19 and TRBJ2-1, with 9 bases aligning to TRBD2. The CDR3 consists of 13 residues. The V gene end was trimmed by 7 bases and the J gene end by 8 bases; junction bases not matched to a gene: 6. Germline CDR1 and CDR2: LNHDA and SQIVND (reference sequence).

The rearrangement links TRBV27 to TRBJ2-7; the D is unclear. With 6 bases removed from V and 2 bases from J, the gap between germline ends came to 14 bases. The CDR3 spans 14 residues. Germline V gives CDR1 MNHEY, CDR2 SMNVEV (reference sequence). As DNA, the CDR3 is TGTGCCAGCAGGGCCAGAGTCCCCCCCTACGAGCAGTACTTC. Its translation: CASRARVPPYEQYF.

The genes are TRBV7-6 and TRBJ2-7, with 7 bases identical to TRBD2. CDR1 SGHVS and CDR2 FNYEAQ come from the germline V gene. The CDR3 contains 16 residues. The V and J ends lost 4 bases and 4 bases, in that order; junction bases with no gene match: 13. The CDR3 sequence is CASSSLLGEGLYEQYF. For the CDR3, the DNA is TGTGCCAGCAGCTCCCTATTAGGGGAGGGACTGTACGAGCAGTACTTC.

This clone is a singleton in its sample. This chain uses TRBV18 with TRBJ2-1; 14 bases align to TRBD2. Germline values: CDR1 KGHSH, CDR2 LQKENI. The V and J ends lost 3 bases and 5 bases, in that order; junction bases with no gene match: 3. The CDR3 is 16 amino acids. The CDR3 sequence is CASSPPGLAGDNEQFF. CDR3 nucleotide sequence: TGTGCCAGCTCACCCCCGGGACTAGCGGGGGACAATGAGCAGTTCTTC.

The chain joins TRBV10-1 to TRBJ2-3; TRBD2 agrees at 12 bases. With 6 bases clipped from V and 0 bases from J, the junction kept 1 base outside the gene matches. Germline-derived CDR1 and CDR2 are WNHNN and SYGVQD (reference sequence). The CDR3 covers 15 residues. The CDR3 here is CASSGLAGSTDTQYF. In nucleotides, the CDR3 is TGCGCCAGCAGCGGACTAGCGGGAAGCACAGATACGCAGTATTTT.

V usage is TRBV2 and J usage is TRBJ1-4; D call uncertain. CDR1 and CDR2 (germline): SNHLY, FYNNEI. This CDR3 region has 13 residues. V lost 6 bases to trimming and J lost 3 bases, with 8 bases between them. CDR3 protein: CASRNEANEKLFF. The CDR3 coding sequence is TGTGCCAGCAGGAACGAGGCTAATGAAAAACTGTTTTTT.

This clone was seen only once. CDR3 coding DNA: TGTGCCTGGAGCATAGCGGGAGGCCCTGGGAGCCAGTACTTC. This encodes CAWSIAGGPGSQYF. This chain connects TRBV30 to TRBJ2-5; 10 nucleotides agree with TRBD2. The V segment lost 3 bases and the J segment 10 bases; nucleotides outside the gene matches: 11. CDR1 is GTSNPN and CDR2 is SVGIG in the germline V gene (reference sequence). The CDR3 has 14 residues. Full variable domain (remainder filled in from reference TRBV30 and TRBJ2-5): SQTIHQWPATLVQPVGSPLSLECTVEGTSNPNLYWYRQAAGRGLQLLFYSVGIGQISSEVPQNLSASRPQDRQFILSSKKLLLSDSGFYLCAWSIAGGPGSQYFGPGTRLLVL.

DNA for the CDR3: TGTGCCAGCAGTGACCTTAGCGGGAGGGAGACCCAGTACTTC. Translating gives CASSDLSGRETQYF. The V call is TRBV6-1, the J call TRBJ2-5, with TRBD2 matching over 10 bases. The CDR3 loop spans 14 amino acids. V lost 3 bases to trimming and J lost 5 bases; unmatched junction nucleotides: 3. CDR1 and CDR2 (germline): MNHNS, SASEGT.

The V call is TRBV5-1, the J call TRBJ2-7, with D possibly matching TRBD2 (5 bases). Germline CDR1 SGHRS, CDR2 YFSETQ. V was shortened by 5 bases and J by 2 bases, with 14 bases between the two germline ends. CDR3 length: 14 residues. CDR3 bases: TGCGCCAGCAGAAGGAGCGTAGCGACCTACGAGCAGTACTTC. Amino acid sequence: CASRRSVATYEQYF. Looking up the rest from reference TRBV5-1 and TRBJ2-7 gives the full variable domain: KAGVTQTPRYLIKTRGQQVTLSCSPISGHRSVSWYQQTPGQGLQFLFEYFSETQRNKGNFPGRFSGRQFSNSRSEMNVSTLELGDSALYLCASRRSVATYEQYFGPGTRLTVT.

This chain joins TRBV10-1 and TRBJ2-1, with 9 bases that match TRBD2. Trimming at V came to 4 bases and at J to 6 bases, leaving 7 bases not matched to a gene. Germline CDR1 WNHNN, CDR2 SYGVQD (reference sequence). The CDR3 loop spans 15 amino acids. The CDR3 loop reads CASSASGTSLNEQFF. The CDR3 nucleotides read TGCGCCAGCAGTGCTTCCGGGACTAGCCTCAATGAGCAGTTCTTC.